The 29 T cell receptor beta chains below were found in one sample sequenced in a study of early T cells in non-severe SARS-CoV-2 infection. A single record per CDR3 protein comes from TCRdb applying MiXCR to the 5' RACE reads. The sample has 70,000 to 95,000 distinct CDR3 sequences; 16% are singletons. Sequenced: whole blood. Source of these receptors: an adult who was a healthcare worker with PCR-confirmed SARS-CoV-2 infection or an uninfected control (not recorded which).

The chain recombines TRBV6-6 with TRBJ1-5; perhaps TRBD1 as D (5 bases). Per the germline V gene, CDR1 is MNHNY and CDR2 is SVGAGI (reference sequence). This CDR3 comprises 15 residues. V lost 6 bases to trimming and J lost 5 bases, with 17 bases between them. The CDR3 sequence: CASRTGHGAYQPQHF. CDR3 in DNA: TGTGCCAGCAGAACCGGACATGGGGCATATCAGCCCCAGCATTTT.

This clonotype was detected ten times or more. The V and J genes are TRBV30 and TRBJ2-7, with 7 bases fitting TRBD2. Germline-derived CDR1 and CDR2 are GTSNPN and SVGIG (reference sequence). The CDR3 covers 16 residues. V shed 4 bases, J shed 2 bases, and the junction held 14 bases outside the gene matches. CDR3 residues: CAWNPPLEREPYEQYF. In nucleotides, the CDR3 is TGTGCCTGGAATCCCCCCCTGGAGCGGGAACCCTACGAGCAGTACTTC.

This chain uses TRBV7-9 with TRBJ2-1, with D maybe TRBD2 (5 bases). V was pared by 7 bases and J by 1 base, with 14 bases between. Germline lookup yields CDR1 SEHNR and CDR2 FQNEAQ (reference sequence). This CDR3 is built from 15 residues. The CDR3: CASNPLAGSYNEQFF. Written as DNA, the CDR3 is TGTGCCAGCAACCCCCTGGCGGGTTCCTACAATGAGCAGTTCTTC.

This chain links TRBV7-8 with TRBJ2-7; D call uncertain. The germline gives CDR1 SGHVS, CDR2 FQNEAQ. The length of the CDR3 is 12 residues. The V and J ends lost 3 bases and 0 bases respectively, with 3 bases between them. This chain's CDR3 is CASSFNSYEQYF. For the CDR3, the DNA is TGTGCCAGCAGCTTTAACTCCTACGAGCAGTACTTC.

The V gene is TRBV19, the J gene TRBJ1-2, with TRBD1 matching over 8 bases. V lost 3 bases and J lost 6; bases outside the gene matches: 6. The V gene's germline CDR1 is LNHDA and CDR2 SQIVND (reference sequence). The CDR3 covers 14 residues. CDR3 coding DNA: TGTGCCAGTAGTATGGTCCCAGGGGGCAATGGCTACACCTTC. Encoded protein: CASSMVPGGNGYTF.

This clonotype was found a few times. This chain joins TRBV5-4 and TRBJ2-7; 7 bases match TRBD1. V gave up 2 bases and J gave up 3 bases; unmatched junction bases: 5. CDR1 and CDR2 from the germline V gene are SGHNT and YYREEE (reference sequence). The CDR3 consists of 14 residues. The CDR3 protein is CASSLDRVSYEQYF. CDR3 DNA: TGTGCCAGCAGCTTAGACAGGGTAAGCTACGAGCAGTACTTC.

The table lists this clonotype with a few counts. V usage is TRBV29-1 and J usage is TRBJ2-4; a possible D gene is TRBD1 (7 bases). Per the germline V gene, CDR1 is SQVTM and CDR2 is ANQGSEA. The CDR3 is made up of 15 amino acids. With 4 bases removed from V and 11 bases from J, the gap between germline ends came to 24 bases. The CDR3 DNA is TGCAGCGTTGCAGGGGGGCAGAACCGCCATGAGGTTCAGTACTTC. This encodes CSVAGGQNRHEVQYF.

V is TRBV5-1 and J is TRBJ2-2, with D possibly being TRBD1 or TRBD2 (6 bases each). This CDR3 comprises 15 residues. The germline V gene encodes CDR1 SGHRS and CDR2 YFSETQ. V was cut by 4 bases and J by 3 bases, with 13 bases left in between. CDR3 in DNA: TGCGCCAGCAGCCTCTCCGGGGGCTACACCGGGGAGCTGTTTTTT. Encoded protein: CASSLSGGYTGELFF.

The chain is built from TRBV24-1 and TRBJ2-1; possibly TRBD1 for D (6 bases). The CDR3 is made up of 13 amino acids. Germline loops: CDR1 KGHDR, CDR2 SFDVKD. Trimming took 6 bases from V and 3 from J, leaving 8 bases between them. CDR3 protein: CATSRDNYNEQFF. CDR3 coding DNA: TGTGCCACCAGTCGGGACAACTACAATGAGCAGTTCTTC.

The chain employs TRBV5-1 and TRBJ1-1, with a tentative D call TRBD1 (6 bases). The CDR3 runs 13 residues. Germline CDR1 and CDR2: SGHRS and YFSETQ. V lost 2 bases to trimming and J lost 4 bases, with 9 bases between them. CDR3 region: CASSLQGATEAFF. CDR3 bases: TGCGCCAGCAGCTTACAGGGCGCCACTGAAGCTTTCTTT.

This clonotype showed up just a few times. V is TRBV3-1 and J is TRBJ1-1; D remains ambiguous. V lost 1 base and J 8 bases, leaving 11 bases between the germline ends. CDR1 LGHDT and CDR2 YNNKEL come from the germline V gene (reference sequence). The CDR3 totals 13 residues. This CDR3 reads CASSQGYGLEAFF. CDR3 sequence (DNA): TGTGCCAGCAGCCAAGGGTACGGGTTAGAAGCTTTCTTT.

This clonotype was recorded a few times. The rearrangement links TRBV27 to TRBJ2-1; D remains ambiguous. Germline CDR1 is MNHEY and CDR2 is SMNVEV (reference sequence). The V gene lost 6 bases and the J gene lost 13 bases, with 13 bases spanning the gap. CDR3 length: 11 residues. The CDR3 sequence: CASSSGSFQFF. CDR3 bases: TGTGCCAGCAGCTCCGGGTCCTTTCAGTTCTTC.

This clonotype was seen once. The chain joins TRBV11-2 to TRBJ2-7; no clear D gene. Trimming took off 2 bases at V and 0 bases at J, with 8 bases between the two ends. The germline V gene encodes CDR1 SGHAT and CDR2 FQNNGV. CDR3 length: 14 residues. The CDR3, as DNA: TGTGCCAGCAGCTTACTCCCCAGCTCCTACGAGCAGTACTTC. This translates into CASSLLPSSYEQYF.

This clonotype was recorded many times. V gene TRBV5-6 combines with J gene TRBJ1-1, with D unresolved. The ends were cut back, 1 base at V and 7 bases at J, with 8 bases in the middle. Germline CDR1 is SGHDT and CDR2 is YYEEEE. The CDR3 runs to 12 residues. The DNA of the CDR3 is TGTGCCAGCAGCTTGATAGGGTTTGAAGCTTTCTTT. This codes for CASSLIGFEAFF.

CDR3 amino acids: CSARRGNEKLFF. In nucleotides, the CDR3 is TGCAGTGCTAGACGTGGCAACGAAAAACTGTTTTTT. The V gene is TRBV20-1, the J gene TRBJ1-4; no clear D gene. V was clipped by 2 bases and J by 8 bases, with 9 bases between them. CDR3 length: 12 residues. CDR1 DFQATT and CDR2 SNEGSKA come from the germline V gene (reference sequence).

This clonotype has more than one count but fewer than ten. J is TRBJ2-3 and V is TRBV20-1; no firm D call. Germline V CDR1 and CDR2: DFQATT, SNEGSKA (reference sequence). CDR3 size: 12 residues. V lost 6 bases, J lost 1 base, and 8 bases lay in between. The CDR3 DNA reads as TGCAGTGCCGGAAAGGGCACAGATACGCAGTATTTT. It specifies CSAGKGTDTQYF.

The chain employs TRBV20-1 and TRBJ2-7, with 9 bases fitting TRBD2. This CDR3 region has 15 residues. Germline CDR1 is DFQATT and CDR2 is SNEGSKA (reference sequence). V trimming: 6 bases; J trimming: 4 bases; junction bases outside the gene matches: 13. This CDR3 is CSADPGGRATYEQYF. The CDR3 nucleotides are TGCAGTGCGGACCCGGGCGGGAGGGCCACGTACGAGCAGTACTTC.

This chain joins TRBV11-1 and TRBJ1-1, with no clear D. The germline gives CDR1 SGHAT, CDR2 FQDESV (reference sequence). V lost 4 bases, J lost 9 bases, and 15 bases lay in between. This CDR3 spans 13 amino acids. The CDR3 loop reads CASSSSPRTKAFF. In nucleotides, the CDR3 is TGTGCCAGCAGCTCGAGCCCTCGGACGAAAGCTTTCTTT.

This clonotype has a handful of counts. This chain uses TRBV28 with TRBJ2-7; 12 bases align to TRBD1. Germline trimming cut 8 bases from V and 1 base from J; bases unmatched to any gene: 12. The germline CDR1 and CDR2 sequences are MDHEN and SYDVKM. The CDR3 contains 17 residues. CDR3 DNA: TGTGCCAGCTCCGGGACAGGGGGCCGGCCTCCTTCCTACGAGCAGTACTTC. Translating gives CASSGTGGRPPSYEQYF. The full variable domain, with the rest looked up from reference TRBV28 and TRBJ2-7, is DVKVTQSSRYLVKRTGEKVFLECVQDMDHENMFWYRQDPGLGLRLIYFSYDVKMKEKGDIPEGYSVSREKKERFSLILESASTNQTSMYLCASSGTGGRPPSYEQYFGPGTRLTVT.

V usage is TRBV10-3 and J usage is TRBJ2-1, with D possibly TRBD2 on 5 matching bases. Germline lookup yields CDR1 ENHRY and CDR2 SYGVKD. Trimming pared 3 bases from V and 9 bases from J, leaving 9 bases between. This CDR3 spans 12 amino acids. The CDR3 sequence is CAISEVEGEQFF. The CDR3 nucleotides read TGTGCCATCAGTGAAGTTGAGGGTGAGCAGTTCTTC.

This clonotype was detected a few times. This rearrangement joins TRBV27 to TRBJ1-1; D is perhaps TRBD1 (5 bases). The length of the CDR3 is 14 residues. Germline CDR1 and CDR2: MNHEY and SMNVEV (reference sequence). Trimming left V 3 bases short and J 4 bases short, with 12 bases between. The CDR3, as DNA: TGTGCCAGCAGTTTCCTCGGGGCTGCCACTGAAGCTTTCTTT. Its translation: CASSFLGAATEAFF.

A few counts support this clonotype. The CDR3 sequence is CASSLMDPYNEQFF. In nucleotides, the CDR3 is TGTGCCAGCAGTTTAATGGACCCATACAATGAGCAGTTCTTC. This chain links TRBV12-3 or TRBV12-4 with TRBJ2-1, with unresolved D. V was clipped by 2 bases and J by 4 bases, with 9 bases between them. This CDR3 is built from 14 residues.

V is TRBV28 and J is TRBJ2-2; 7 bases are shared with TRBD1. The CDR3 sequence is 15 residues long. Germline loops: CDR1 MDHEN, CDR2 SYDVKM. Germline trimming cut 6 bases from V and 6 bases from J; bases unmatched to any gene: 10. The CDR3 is CASSPFDRDAGELFF. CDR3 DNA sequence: TGTGCCAGCAGCCCGTTCGACAGGGACGCCGGGGAGCTGTTTTTT.

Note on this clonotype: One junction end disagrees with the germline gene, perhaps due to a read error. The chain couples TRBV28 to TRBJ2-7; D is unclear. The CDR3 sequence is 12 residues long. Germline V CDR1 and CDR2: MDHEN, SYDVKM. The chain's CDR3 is CVSSLRGAGQYF. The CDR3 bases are TGTGTCAGCAGTTTGCGTGGCGCAGGGCAGTACTTC.

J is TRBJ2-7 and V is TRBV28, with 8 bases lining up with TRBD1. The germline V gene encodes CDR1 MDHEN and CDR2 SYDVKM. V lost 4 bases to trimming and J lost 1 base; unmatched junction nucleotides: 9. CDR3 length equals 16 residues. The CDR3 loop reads CASSSPRGPGSYEQYF. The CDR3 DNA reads TGTGCCAGCAGTTCTCCCAGGGGGCCCGGATCCTACGAGCAGTACTTC.

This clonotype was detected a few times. The CDR3 coding sequence is TGTGCCAGCAGTTCTGTCCGGGGAACTGAAGCTTTCTTT. Translated: CASSSVRGTEAFF. V is TRBV6-5 and J is TRBJ1-1; D not certain. Germline lookup yields CDR1 MNHEY and CDR2 SVGAGI. The CDR3 length is 13 residues. The V end was cut by 4 bases, the J end by 5 bases, with 11 bases between.

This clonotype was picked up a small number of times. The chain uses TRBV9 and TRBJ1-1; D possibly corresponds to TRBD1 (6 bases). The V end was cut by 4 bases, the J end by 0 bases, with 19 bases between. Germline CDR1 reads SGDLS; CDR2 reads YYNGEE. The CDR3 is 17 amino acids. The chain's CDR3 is CASSPYGGSTMNTEAFF. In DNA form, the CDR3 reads TGTGCCAGCAGCCCATATGGGGGCAGCACAATGAACACTGAAGCTTTCTTT.

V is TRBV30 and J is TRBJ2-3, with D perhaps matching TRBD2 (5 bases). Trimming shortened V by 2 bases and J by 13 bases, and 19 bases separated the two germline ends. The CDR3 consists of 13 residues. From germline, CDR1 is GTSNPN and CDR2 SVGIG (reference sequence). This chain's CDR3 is CAWSPSSPPKEYF. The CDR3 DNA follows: TGTGCCTGGAGTCCCTCTAGCCCCCCTAAGGAGTATTTT.

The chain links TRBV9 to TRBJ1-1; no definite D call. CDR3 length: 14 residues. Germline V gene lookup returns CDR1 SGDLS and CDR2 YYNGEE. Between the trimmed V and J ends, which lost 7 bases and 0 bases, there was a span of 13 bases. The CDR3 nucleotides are TGTGCCAGCGCCCTGGGCAGCCTGAACACTGAAGCTTTCTTT. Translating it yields CASALGSLNTEAFF. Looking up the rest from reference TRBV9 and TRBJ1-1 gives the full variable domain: DSGVTQTPKHLITATGQRVTLRCSPRSGDLSVYWYQQSLDQGLQFLIQYYNGEERAKGNILERFSAQQFPDLHSELNLSSLELGDSALYFCASALGSLNTEAFFGQGTRLTVV.